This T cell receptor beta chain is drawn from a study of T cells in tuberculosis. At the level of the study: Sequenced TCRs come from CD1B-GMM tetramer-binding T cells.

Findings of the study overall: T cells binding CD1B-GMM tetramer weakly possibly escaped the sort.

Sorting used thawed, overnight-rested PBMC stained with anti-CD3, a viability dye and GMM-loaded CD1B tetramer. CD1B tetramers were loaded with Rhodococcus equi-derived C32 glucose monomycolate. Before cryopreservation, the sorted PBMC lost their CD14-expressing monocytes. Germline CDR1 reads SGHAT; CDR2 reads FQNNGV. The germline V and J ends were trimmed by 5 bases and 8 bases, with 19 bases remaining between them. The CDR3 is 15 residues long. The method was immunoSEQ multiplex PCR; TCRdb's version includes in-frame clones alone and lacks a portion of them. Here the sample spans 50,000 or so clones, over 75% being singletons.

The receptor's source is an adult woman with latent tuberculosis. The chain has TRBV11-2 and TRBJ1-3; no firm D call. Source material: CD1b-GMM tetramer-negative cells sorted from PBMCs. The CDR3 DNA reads TGTGCCAGCAGCCTGCACGAGGGAGAGTCGGACACCATATATTTT. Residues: CASSLHEGESDTIYF.